The 4 T cell receptor beta chains given below trace back to one sample, sequenced in a study of radiotherapy plus CTLA-4 blockade in lung cancer (dated by TCRdb to 2017 to 2018). The method was the immunoSEQ multiplex PCR assay. What TCRdb holds here is the immuneACCESS table cut down to in-frame rearrangements. Part of the clones is not present; checked against another copy, under half of the missing clones reflect an unresolved V gene, and the others are unexplained. The sample table lists 100,000 to 150,000 clones, about four fifths of them with a count of one. The ten largest clones add up to 4% to 6% of the sample. The source material was peripheral blood, sampled from a patient treated with radiotherapy plus ipilimumab. These receptors all come from a human donor with non-small cell lung cancer who had a partial response to radiotherapy plus ipilimumab.

V usage is TRBV19 and J usage is TRBJ2-1; D might be TRBD2 (5 bases). The CDR3 has 14 residues. The germline CDR1 and CDR2 sequences are LNHDA and SQIVND (reference sequence). V lost 7 bases and J 7 bases, leaving 17 bases between the germline ends. CDR3 residues: CASNRPRTGNEQFF. The CDR3 DNA sequence: TGTGCCAGTAACCGTCCGCGGACGGGGAATGAGCAGTTCTTC.

The chain combines TRBV2 with TRBJ1-2; possibly TRBD1 for D (5 bases). Germline V gene lookup returns CDR1 SNHLY and CDR2 FYNNEI. The CDR3 is made up of 13 amino acids. V lost 4 bases to trimming and J lost 4 bases, with 10 bases between them. The CDR3 nucleotides are TGTGCCAGCAGTGTTTTCCAGGGCTATGGCTACACCTTC. It is translated as CASSVFQGYGYTF.

This clone has just a few counts. CDR3 sequence: CASSPASGYEQYV. DNA for the CDR3: TGTGCCAGTAGCCCGGCTAGCGGATACGAGCAGTACGTC. V usage is TRBV19 and J usage is TRBJ2-7, with TRBD2 identical over 7 bases. Germline trimming cut 6 bases from V and 4 bases from J; bases unmatched to any gene: 6. The CDR3 is made up of 13 amino acids. Germline V lookup: CDR1 LNHDA, CDR2 SQIVND (reference sequence).

This chain uses TRBV7-9 with TRBJ2-2, with 8 bases identical to TRBD1. The trim removed 5 bases at V and 3 bases at J, leaving 5 bases unmatched. This CDR3 is built from 15 residues. The V gene's germline CDR1 is SEHNR and CDR2 FQNEAQ (reference sequence). The CDR3: CASSDGQGYTGELFF. Here the CDR3 DNA reads TGTGCCAGCAGCGACGGACAGGGCTACACCGGGGAGCTGTTTTTT.